Each of the 32 T cell receptor beta chains below was sequenced from the same sample in a study of blood T cell repertoires in COVID-19. Assay: immunoSEQ multiplex PCR; the TCRdb copy retains only in-frame clones and omits some. Of roughly 190,000 clones listed, about 81% are singletons. The sample was peripheral blood. These receptors were obtained from a woman aged 55 to 70 with COVID-19, enrolled during active disease.

This clone was seen at least ten times. The gene calls are TRBV5-4 and TRBJ2-7; 12 bases align to TRBD2. The CDR3 runs to 17 residues. Germline trimming cut 1 base from V and 2 bases from J; bases unmatched to any gene: 7. Looked up from germline, CDR1 is SGHNT and CDR2 is YYREEE (reference sequence). Here the CDR3 reads CASSLLRLAGGPYEQYF. CDR3 DNA sequence: TGTGCCAGCAGCTTGTTGCGGCTAGCGGGAGGGCCCTACGAGCAGTACTTC.

The chain joins TRBV28 to TRBJ1-2; the D is unclear. Germline loops: CDR1 MDHEN, CDR2 SYDVKM. Trimming took 6 bases from V and 7 from J, leaving 24 bases between them. CDR3 length equals 16 residues. CDR3 residues: CASSPFGGGILSGYTF. CDR3 nucleotides: TGTGCCAGCAGCCCTTTCGGTGGAGGGATTTTGTCTGGCTACACCTTC.

The rearrangement uses TRBV12-3 or TRBV12-4 and TRBJ1-6; the D is unclear. Trimming shortened V by 2 bases and J by 5 bases, and 4 bases separated the two germline ends. The CDR3 runs 13 residues. CDR3 residues: CASSLTDNSPLHF. Here the CDR3 DNA reads TGTGCCAGCAGTTTAACGGATAATTCACCCCTCCACTTT.

The chain is built from TRBV7-9 and TRBJ1-2, with 10 positions matching TRBD1. V dropped 6 bases and J dropped 5; count of bases not matched to a gene: 6. This CDR3 comprises 14 residues. Germline V gene lookup returns CDR1 SEHNR and CDR2 FQNEAQ (reference sequence). CDR3 nucleotides: TGTGCCAGCAGATCCGGGACAGGGGAGTATGGCTACACCTTC. This translates into CASRSGTGEYGYTF.

The chain carries TRBV6-6 and TRBJ1-5, with a tentative D call TRBD1 (5 bases). From germline, CDR1 is MNHNY and CDR2 SVGAGI (reference sequence). The CDR3 contains 15 residues. The V gene lost 7 bases and the J gene lost 1 base, with 14 bases spanning the gap. This chain's CDR3 is CASTANQGSNQPQHF. The CDR3 nucleotides read TGTGCCAGCACCGCCAACCAGGGAAGCAATCAGCCCCAGCATTTT.

This clone has just a few counts. The CDR3 spells CASSPHSGGARNEQFF. The DNA for the CDR3 is TGTGCCAGCAGCCCCCATAGCGGGGGGGCTAGGAATGAGCAGTTCTTC. The rearrangement joins TRBV7-6 to TRBJ2-1, with TRBD2 matching over 11 bases. The CDR3 spans 16 residues. Per the germline V gene, CDR1 is SGHVS and CDR2 is FNYEAQ. V shed 5 bases, J shed 7 bases, and the junction held 10 bases outside the gene matches.

The J gene is TRBJ1-6, the V gene TRBV10-3, with a weak D call TRBD1 (6 bases). Germline V CDR1 and CDR2: ENHRY, SYGVKD. The ends were cut back, 8 bases at V and 10 bases at J, with 21 bases in the middle. The CDR3 spans 15 residues. Written as DNA, the CDR3 is TGTGCCATCGCAGGGACGGCCGAAGGGGGATCACCCCTCCACTTT. It translates to CAIAGTAEGGSPLHF.

The rearrangement joins TRBV10-2 to TRBJ2-6; 9 nucleotides line up with TRBD1. This CDR3 contains 16 residues. Germline loops: CDR1 WSHSY, CDR2 SAAADI. Trimming took 7 bases from V and 9 from J; bases not matched to a gene: 13. CDR3 nucleotide sequence: TGCGCCAGCACCCAGACAGGGGGGGTGTCCGGCAACGTCCTGACTTTC. Protein product: CASTQTGGVSGNVLTF.

This clone was seen a single time. The J gene is TRBJ1-2, the V gene TRBV21-1; the table names TRBD1, a call not compared with the DNA. TRBV21-1 is listed as a pseudogene. The length of the CDR3 is 14 residues. The CDR3 sequence is CASSKIIINYGYTF. The CDR3 DNA follows: TGTGCCAGCAGCAAAATCATCATTAACTATGGCTACACCTTC.

This chain links TRBV28 with TRBJ1-6; D unclear. The CDR3 totals 12 residues. The germline gives CDR1 MDHEN, CDR2 SYDVKM. V was cut by 11 bases and J by 4 bases, with 9 bases left in between. Written as DNA, the CDR3 is TGTGCCCACAGCCTGTATAATTCACCCCTCCACTTT. Encoded protein: CAHSLYNSPLHF.

In this sample, this clone turned up once. This chain uses TRBV28 with TRBJ1-1; D is ambiguous. This CDR3 has 14 residues. CDR1 and CDR2 from the germline V gene are MDHEN and SYDVKM. V was clipped by 5 bases and J by 1 base, with 11 bases between them. The CDR3 region has the DNA TGTGCCAGCAGTCCCCAGGTGGGGAACACTGAAGCTTTCTTT. It translates to CASSPQVGNTEAFF.

The chain recombines TRBV5-1 with TRBJ1-3; TRBD1 matches at 9 bases. Germline assignment: CDR1 SGHRS and CDR2 YFSETQ. The J segment lost 0 bases and the V segment lost 4 bases, leaving 2 bases of the junction unmatched. The CDR3 is 15 amino acids. In DNA form, the CDR3 reads TGCGCCAGCAGCCGGGACAGGGTCTCTGGAAACACCATATATTTT. As protein: CASSRDRVSGNTIYF.

This chain links TRBV3-1 (or the pseudogene TRBV3-2) with TRBJ1-5; 9 bases agree with TRBD1. V lost 7 bases and J lost 7; bases outside the gene matches: 5. Germline assignment: CDR1 LGHDT and CDR2 YNNKEL (reference sequence). This CDR3 comprises 13 residues. The CDR3 sequence: CASTQGAGQPQHF. The CDR3, as DNA: TGTGCCAGCACACAGGGGGCAGGGCAGCCCCAGCATTTT.

This chain links TRBV5-5 with TRBJ2-1; the match to TRBD2 covers 9 bases. CDR3 length: 14 residues. From germline, CDR1 is SGHKS and CDR2 YYEKEE (reference sequence). V was clipped by 4 bases and J by 7 bases; unmatched bases: 6. In DNA form, the CDR3 reads TGTGCCAGCAGCGGTCTTAGCGGGGGAAATGAGCAGTTCTTC. The encoded protein is CASSGLSGGNEQFF.

The chain employs TRBV5-1 and TRBJ2-7; 8 bases match TRBD1. There are 14 residues in the CDR3. Germline CDR1 reads SGHRS; CDR2 reads YFSETQ. The trim removed 2 bases at V and 5 bases at J, leaving 6 bases unmatched. The CDR3 DNA is TGCGCCAGCAGCTTCCAGGGGGCAGGGAACGAGCAGTACTTC. It is translated as CASSFQGAGNEQYF.

In this sample, this clone turned up a few times. The CDR3: CASSPTRRRYNEQFF. CDR3 DNA sequence: TGTGCCAGCAGCCCCACTCGGAGGCGCTACAATGAGCAGTTCTTC. The genes are TRBV7-3 and TRBJ2-1; perhaps TRBD2 as D (5 bases). Per the germline V gene, CDR1 is SGHTA and CDR2 is FQGTGA. The germline V and J ends were trimmed by 5 bases and 3 bases, with 14 bases remaining between them. The CDR3 has 15 amino acids.

The gene calls are TRBV3-1 (or the pseudogene TRBV3-2) and TRBJ2-7, with TRBD2 matching over 7 bases. CDR1 is LGHDT and CDR2 is YNNKEL in the germline V gene (reference sequence). Unmatched junction bases numbered 11, after V lost 5 bases and J lost 7 bases. This CDR3 region has 14 residues. The CDR3 DNA is TGTGCCAGCAGCGCCTCCGAGACTAGCAGGGAGCAGTACTTC. Its protein product is CASSASETSREQYF.

The V call is TRBV14, the J call TRBJ1-2; no definite D call. This CDR3 is 15 amino acids long. CDR1 is SGHDN and CDR2 is FVKESK in the germline V gene. Between the trimmed V and J ends, which lost 0 bases and 4 bases, there was a span of 12 bases. CDR3 DNA sequence: TGTGCCAGCAGCCAAGATGAGCGGCGGGTCTATGGCTACACCTTC. It translates to CASSQDERRVYGYTF.

Only a few counts were recorded for this clone. The chain combines TRBV3-1 (or the pseudogene TRBV3-2) with TRBJ2-5, with 14 bases aligning to TRBD2. CDR3 length: 19 residues. Germline trimming cut 5 bases from V and 5 bases from J; bases unmatched to any gene: 16. CDR1 and CDR2 from the germline V gene are LGHDT and YNNKEL (reference sequence). The CDR3 sequence is CASSKRGTSGRGRLETQYF. CDR3 coding DNA: TGTGCCAGCAGCAAGAGAGGGACTAGCGGGAGAGGGAGATTGGAGACCCAGTACTTC.

V usage is TRBV6-1 and J usage is TRBJ2-5; possible D gene TRBD1, 5 bases. CDR1 is MNHNS and CDR2 is SASEGT in the germline V gene. The CDR3 runs to 13 residues. V lost 0 bases and J 5 bases, leaving 7 bases between the germline ends. The CDR3 region is CASSEAGVETQYF. The CDR3 nucleotides are TGTGCCAGCAGTGAAGCAGGGGTGGAGACCCAGTACTTC.

This clone was recorded only once. The J gene is TRBJ2-7, the V gene TRBV7-9, with TRBD2 as a possible D gene (5 bases). The V end was cut by 5 bases, the J end by 3 bases, with 5 bases between. The CDR3 covers 11 residues. Germline V gene data show CDR1 as SEHNR and CDR2 as FQNEAQ (reference sequence). CDR3 coding DNA: TGTGCCAGCAGCGACTACTACGAGCAGTACTTC. Translating it yields CASSDYYEQYF.

The chain joins TRBV6-1 to TRBJ1-5; 10 nucleotides align to TRBD1. After removal of 4 bases from V and 4 bases from J, the junction contained 7 bases not matched to a gene. The germline CDR1 and CDR2 sequences are MNHNS and SASEGT. The CDR3 extends over 16 amino acids. The CDR3 sequence is CASSAKPGQGNQPQHF. CDR3 sequence (DNA): TGTGCCAGCAGTGCCAAGCCGGGACAGGGGAATCAGCCCCAGCATTTT.

CDR3 protein: CASRGQGAQTEAFF. For the CDR3, the DNA is TGTGCCAGCAGGGGACAGGGGGCGCAGACTGAAGCTTTCTTT. The V call is TRBV27, the J call TRBJ1-1; TRBD1 matches at 12 bases. The CDR3 has 14 amino acids. Germline V gene lookup returns CDR1 MNHEY and CDR2 SMNVEV (reference sequence). J lost 5 bases, V lost 6 bases, and 4 bases had no gene match.

This clone appeared a few times. V and J are TRBV5-1 and TRBJ2-1; maybe TRBD2 (5 bases). Germline lookup yields CDR1 SGHRS and CDR2 YFSETQ. The V end lost 0 bases, the J end lost 0 bases, and 7 bases lay between the germline ends. The CDR3 spans 15 residues. CDR3 region: CASSLAGTSYNEQFF. For the CDR3, the DNA is TGCGCCAGCAGCTTGGCGGGAACCTCCTACAATGAGCAGTTCTTC.

The rearrangement links TRBV15 to TRBJ2-3, with D perhaps matching TRBD2 (5 bases). Germline-derived CDR1 and CDR2 are LNHNV and YYDKDF (reference sequence). Trimming shortened V by 3 bases and J by 3 bases, and 10 bases separated the two germline ends. The CDR3 is 14 residues long. The CDR3 sequence is CATSRDFSTDTQYF. The CDR3 DNA sequence: TGTGCCACCAGCAGGGACTTTTCAACAGATACGCAGTATTTT.

The chain couples TRBV10-3 to TRBJ1-1; D is uncertain. Per germline, CDR1 ENHRY and CDR2 SYGVKD. The CDR3 loop spans 14 amino acids. V lost 3 bases and J 0 bases, leaving 8 bases between the germline ends. The CDR3 is CAISDVTLNTEAFF. As DNA, the CDR3 is TGTGCCATCAGTGACGTCACACTGAACACTGAAGCTTTCTTT.

This sequence joins TRBV6-6 and TRBJ2-1; D is possibly TRBD2 (5 bases). Between the trimmed V and J ends, which lost 2 bases and 3 bases, there was a span of 8 bases. CDR1 is MNHNY, CDR2 SVGAGI, per germline (reference sequence). The CDR3 loop spans 14 amino acids. CDR3 region: CASSYTRVYNEQFF. CDR3 bases: TGTGCCAGCAGTTACACTAGGGTCTACAATGAGCAGTTCTTC.

This clone was seen ten or more times. This rearrangement joins TRBV6-5 to TRBJ2-2, with 7 nucleotides matching TRBD1. The junction had 5 bases not matched to a gene; V was cut back by 1 base and J by 6 bases. The CDR3 has 15 residues. Germline V CDR1 and CDR2: MNHEY, SVGAGI. This chain's CDR3 is CASSYLGGRAGELFF. The DNA of the CDR3 is TGTGCCAGCAGTTACTTAGGGGGCAGGGCCGGGGAGCTGTTTTTT.

The gene calls are TRBV10-3 and TRBJ2-3; 10 positions agree with TRBD1. The CDR3 runs to 17 residues. The J segment lost 2 bases and the V segment lost 6 bases, leaving 11 bases of the junction unmatched. Per germline, CDR1 ENHRY and CDR2 SYGVKD. This chain's CDR3 is CAIRTTGGSFLTDTQYF. The CDR3 DNA follows: TGTGCCATCAGAACGACAGGGGGCTCTTTTCTCACAGATACGCAGTATTTT.

The chain has TRBV18 and TRBJ2-7, with D unresolved. V was trimmed by 3 bases and J by 0 bases, leaving 12 bases between them. From germline, CDR1 is KGHSH and CDR2 LQKENI. CDR3 size: 15 residues. The CDR3 nucleotides are TGTGCCAGCTCACCCCCCCTGGCAGGCTCCTACGAGCAGTACTTC. This encodes CASSPPLAGSYEQYF.

The chain links TRBV7-8 to TRBJ1-1, with 9 bases identical to TRBD1. The trim removed 6 bases at V and 0 bases at J, leaving 11 bases unmatched. CDR3 length: 17 amino acids. Germline assignment: CDR1 SGHVS and CDR2 FQNEAQ. The CDR3 bases are TGTGCCAGCAGACTTACAGGGGGCGCCGCCTTGAACACTGAAGCTTTCTTT. Translated: CASRLTGGAALNTEAFF.

The chain is built from TRBV28 and TRBJ1-1, with D uncertain. Trimming pared 2 bases from V and 11 bases from J, leaving 15 bases between. In germline, CDR1 is MDHEN, CDR2 SYDVKM. The CDR3 consists of 13 residues. The CDR3 bases are TGTGCCAGCAGTTTAGAAGGGCCCCGAGGGGCTTTCTTT. Its protein is CASSLEGPRGAFF.